This T cell receptor (beta chain) was found in a study of graft-versus-host responses after intestinal transplantation. Across the study: Recipients across the board were started on anti-thymocyte globulin induction, then kept on tacrolimus and steroids for about three years. The study's findings and limits: Detection of GvH clones occurred in recipient marrow, and some had their first appearance in ileum or blood. Across patients carrying graft-donor T cell macrochimerism, allografts held high graft-versus-host to host-versus-graft clonal ratios.

Libraries were prepared by immunoSEQ multiplex PCR; TCRdb keeps only in-frame clonotypes and omits some of them. The sample yields about 120,000 clones, 90% to 95% seen once. This CDR3 region has 13 residues. Germline V gene sequence: CDR1 MNHEY, CDR2 SVGAGI. Between the trimmed V and J ends, which lost 6 bases and 3 bases, there was a span of 9 bases. In the case of this clone: Its antigen is not known.

This chain links TRBV6-5 with TRBJ1-5; D is uncertain. Sequenced here: unstimulated CD8+ T cells sorted from spleen or lymph node cells, sampled before transplant. The clonotype originates from a human donor who was the organ donor for an intestinal transplant. The CDR3: CASRAGLNQPQHF. The CDR3 coding sequence is TGTGCCAGCAGGGCCGGACTCAATCAGCCCCAGCATTTT.